This TCR beta chain appears in the sequencing data of a study of T-cell reconstitution after alpha-beta-depleted transplantation in children. It was with unique molecular identifiers that the TCRbeta library was prepared. TCRdb itself ran the PCR reads through MiXCR, one entry per CDR3 protein. This sample yields about 230,000 distinct CDR3 sequences, of which 9.7% are seen a single time; around 5% belongs to the top ten. V lost 1 base, J lost 1 base, and 5 bases lay in between. The CDR3 length is 13 residues. Per germline, CDR1 SGHDT and CDR2 YYEEEE. This clonotype was counted at least ten times. V and J are TRBV5-6 and TRBJ1-1; D ambiguous. This receptor was obtained from a human donor who donated a stem cell graft to a child with SCID. Sequences were derived from PBMCs from the stem cell graft donor, sampled from the stem cell graft. In DNA, the CDR3 is TGTGCCAGCAGCTTGTATCAGAACACTGAAGCTTTCTTT. Translating it yields CASSLYQNTEAFF.